The sequence of this T cell receptor (beta chain) was determined in a study of resident and recirculating memory T cells in vitiligo. Study observations and caveats: Different lesions suggested infiltration by different T cell clones. No single dominant TCR clone appeared; lesion clonality varied.

TCRdb keeps only in-frame clones here, not all; method: immunoSEQ multiplex PCR. Of tens of thousands of clones listed, about 89% are singletons. As concerns this clone: Its antigen is unknown.

No patient showed confetti depigmentation, a clinical sign of active disease. Anyone treated within the previous three months was excluded. The sequenced sample consisted of blood. The clonotype comes from a male donor with vitiligo.

CDR3 loop: CASSLEELAKNIQYF. In DNA, the CDR3 is TGTGCCAGCAGTTTGGAGGAACTAGCCAAAAACATTCAGTACTTC. This rearrangement joins TRBV6-6 to TRBJ2-4, with D possibly being TRBD2 (5 bases). Germline loops: CDR1 MNHNY, CDR2 SVGAGI (reference sequence). The CDR3 length is 15 residues. Trimming took off 4 bases at V and 0 bases at J, with 10 bases between the two ends.